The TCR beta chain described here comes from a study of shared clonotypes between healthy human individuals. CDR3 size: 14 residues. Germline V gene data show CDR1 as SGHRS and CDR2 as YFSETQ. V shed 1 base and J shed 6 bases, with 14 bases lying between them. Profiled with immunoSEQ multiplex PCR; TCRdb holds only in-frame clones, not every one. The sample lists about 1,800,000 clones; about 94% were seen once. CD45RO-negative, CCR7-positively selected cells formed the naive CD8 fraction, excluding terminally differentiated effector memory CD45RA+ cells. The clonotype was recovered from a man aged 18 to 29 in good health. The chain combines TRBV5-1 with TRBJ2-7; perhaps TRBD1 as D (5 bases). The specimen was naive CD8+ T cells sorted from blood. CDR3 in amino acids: CASSLRQGWLEQYF. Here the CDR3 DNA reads TGCGCCAGCAGCTTGAGGCAGGGATGGCTCGAGCAGTACTTC.